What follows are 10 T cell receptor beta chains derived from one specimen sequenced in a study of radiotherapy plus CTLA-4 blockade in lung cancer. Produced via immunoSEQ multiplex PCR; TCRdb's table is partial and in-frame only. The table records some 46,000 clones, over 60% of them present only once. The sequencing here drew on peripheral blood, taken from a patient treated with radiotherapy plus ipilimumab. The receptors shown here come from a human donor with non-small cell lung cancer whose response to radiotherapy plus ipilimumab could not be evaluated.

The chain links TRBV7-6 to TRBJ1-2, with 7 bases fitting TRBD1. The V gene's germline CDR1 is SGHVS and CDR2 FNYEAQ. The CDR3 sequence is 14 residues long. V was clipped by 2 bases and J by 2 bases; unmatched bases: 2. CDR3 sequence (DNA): TGTGCCAGCAGCTTACAACAGGGGAACTATGGCTACACCTTC. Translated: CASSLQQGNYGYTF.

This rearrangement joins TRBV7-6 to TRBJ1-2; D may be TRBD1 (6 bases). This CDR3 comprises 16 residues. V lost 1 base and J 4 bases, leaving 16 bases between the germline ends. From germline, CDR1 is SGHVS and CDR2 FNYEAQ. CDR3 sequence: CASSLVAGADIYGYTF. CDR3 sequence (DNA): TGTGCCAGCAGCTTAGTTGCAGGGGCGGATATCTATGGCTACACCTTC.

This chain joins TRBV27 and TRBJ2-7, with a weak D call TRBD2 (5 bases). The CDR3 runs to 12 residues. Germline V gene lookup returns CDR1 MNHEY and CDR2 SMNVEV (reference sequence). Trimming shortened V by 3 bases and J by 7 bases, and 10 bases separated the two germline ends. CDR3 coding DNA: TGTGCCAGCAGTTTGCCCCCGGGGGAGCAGTACTTC. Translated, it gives CASSLPPGEQYF.

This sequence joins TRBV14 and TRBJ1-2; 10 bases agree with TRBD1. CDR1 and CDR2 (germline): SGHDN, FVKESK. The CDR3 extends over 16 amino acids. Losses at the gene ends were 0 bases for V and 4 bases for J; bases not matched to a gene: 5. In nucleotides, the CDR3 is TGTGCCAGCAGCCAAGATTATGGGACAGGGGCCTATGGCTACACCTTC. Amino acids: CASSQDYGTGAYGYTF.

The CDR3 protein is CASSNKRGFETQYF. The CDR3 region has the DNA TGTGCCAGCTCTAATAAGCGGGGGTTCGAGACCCAGTACTTC. The chain employs TRBV27 and TRBJ2-5, with 8 bases that match TRBD2. The CDR3 has 14 amino acids. J gave up 5 bases and V 8 bases, and 10 bases lay outside the gene matches. From germline, CDR1 is MNHEY and CDR2 SMNVEV (reference sequence).

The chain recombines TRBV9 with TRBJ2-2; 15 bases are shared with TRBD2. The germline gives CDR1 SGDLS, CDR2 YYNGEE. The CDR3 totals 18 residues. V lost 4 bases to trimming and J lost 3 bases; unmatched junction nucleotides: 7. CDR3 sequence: CASSQRTSGRDYTGELFF. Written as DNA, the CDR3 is TGTGCCAGCAGCCAAAGGACTAGCGGGAGGGATTACACCGGGGAGCTGTTTTTT.

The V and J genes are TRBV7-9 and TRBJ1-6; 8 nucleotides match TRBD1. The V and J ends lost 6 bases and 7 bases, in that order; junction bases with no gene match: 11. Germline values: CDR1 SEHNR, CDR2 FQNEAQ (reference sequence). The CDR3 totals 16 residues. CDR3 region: CASRRVPGQANSPLHF. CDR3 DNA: TGTGCCAGCAGGAGAGTCCCGGGACAGGCAAATTCACCCCTCCACTTT.

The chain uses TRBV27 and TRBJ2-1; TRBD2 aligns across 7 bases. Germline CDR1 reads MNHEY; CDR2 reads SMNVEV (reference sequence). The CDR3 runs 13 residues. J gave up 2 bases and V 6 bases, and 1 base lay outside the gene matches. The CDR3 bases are TGTGCCAGCAGCCTAGCGGCCTACAATGAGCAGTTCTTC. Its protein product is CASSLAAYNEQFF.

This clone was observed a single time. The CDR3 nucleotides read TGTGCCAGTAGTATCGCGGGGAGCTCCTACGAGCAGTACTTC. Amino acid sequence: CASSIAGSSYEQYF. This sequence joins TRBV19 and TRBJ2-7, with a weak D call TRBD2 (6 bases). There are 14 residues in the CDR3. Trimming removed 3 bases at V and 0 bases at J, with 9 bases between. Germline V gene lookup returns CDR1 LNHDA and CDR2 SQIVND (reference sequence).

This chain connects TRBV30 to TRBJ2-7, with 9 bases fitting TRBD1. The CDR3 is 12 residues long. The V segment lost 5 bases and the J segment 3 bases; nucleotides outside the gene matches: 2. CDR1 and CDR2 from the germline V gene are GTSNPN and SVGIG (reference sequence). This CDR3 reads CAWEGQGYEQYF. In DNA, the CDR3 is TGTGCCTGGGAGGGACAGGGCTACGAGCAGTACTTC.